This TCR beta chain was documented in a study of T-cell memory formation after mild COVID-19. Study-wide points: Clones from the second wave (peaking day 37) had unconfirmed SARS-CoV-2 specificity. Researchers found some responding clones in pre-infection memory, a sign that cross-reactive memory joined.

Germline CDR1 MNHEY, CDR2 SMNVEV (reference sequence). The CDR3 has 14 amino acids. The trim removed 7 bases at V and 8 bases at J, leaving 11 bases unmatched. TCRdb analysed the 5' RACE reads with MiXCR anew, one entry per CDR3 protein. The table lists under 550,000 distinct CDR3 sequences, approximately 19% of them singletons. This clonotype was observed a handful of times. The antigen is undetermined. J is TRBJ1-1 and V is TRBV27; the match to TRBD1 covers 9 bases. The sample taken for sequencing was PBMCs or a T cell subset sorted from them (not recorded which). The sequence derives from a man younger than 35 who had mild COVID-19 (a few samples of this study predate the infection). Cell type and time point are not known. The CDR3 reads CASTAGDRANEAFF. The CDR3, as DNA: TGTGCCAGCACCGCTGGGGACAGGGCTAACGAAGCTTTCTTT.